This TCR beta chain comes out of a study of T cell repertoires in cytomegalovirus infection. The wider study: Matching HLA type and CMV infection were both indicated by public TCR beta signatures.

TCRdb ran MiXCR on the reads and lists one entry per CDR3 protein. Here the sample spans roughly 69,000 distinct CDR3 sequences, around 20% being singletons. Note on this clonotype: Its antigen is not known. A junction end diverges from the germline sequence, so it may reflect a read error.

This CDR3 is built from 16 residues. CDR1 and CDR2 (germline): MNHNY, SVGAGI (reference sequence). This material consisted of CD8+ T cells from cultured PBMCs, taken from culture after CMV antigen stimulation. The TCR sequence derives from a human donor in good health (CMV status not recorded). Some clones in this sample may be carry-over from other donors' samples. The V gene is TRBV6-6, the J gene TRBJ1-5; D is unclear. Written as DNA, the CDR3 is TGTGACAGCTGTTACTCGGCAGCGGAGAGCAATCAGCCCCAGCATTTT. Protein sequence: CDSCYSAAESNQPQHF.